This T cell receptor beta chain derives from a study of human T cells and chemical hapten exposure (dated by TCRdb to about 2021). Concerning the study at large: For sensitization, 2% DPC in acetone was applied to a roughly 2 cm by roughly 2 cm area of upper inner arm skin. Patch tests used Finn chambers with 0.01% DPC on the upper back, scored after 6 days by International Contact Dermatitis Research Group standards. The patient cohort, mostly female, included alopecia areata with under or over 50% scalp involvement, alopecia totalis and alopecia universalis. Libraries were pooled for sequencing, and per-sample TCR yields varied mainly because of small differences in library volumes within the pool. Weekly therapeutic DPC doses were additionally applied to the scalp of patients throughout the roughly 24-week study period. For TCR sequencing, blood came from 25 to 35 alopecia patients at anywhere from one to four time points (pre-sensitization, 2, 6 and 24 weeks). This study followed changes in the peripheral blood TCR repertoire in vivo during primary and secondary sensitization of alopecia patients to the hapten diphenylcyclopropenone (DPC). Blood was sampled from patients pre-sensitization (week 0) and at 2, 6 and about 24 weeks after DPC sensitization.

The protocol used for the library was RACE. Sequenced on a NextSeq 500. During library preparation, unique molecular identifiers were attached to individual cDNA molecules so that TCRs could be counted quantitatively and reproducibly. For every blood RNA sample, sequencing covered both the TCR alpha and TCR beta chains. Per the authors' processing: The median number of TCRs per sample was approximately 96,000, ranging from about 23,224 to 700,000. The Decombinator software suite was used to annotate V, J and CDR3 in the TCR reads. For the PS versus PT1 abundance plots, all samples were subsampled to the same number of TCRs (28,000). TCRs were defined as expanded if absent before sensitization and observed at least eight times at the 2-week time point. TCRdb redid the processing of the public reads, applying fastp at Q25 and MiXCR, and retained in-frame beta chains. Each CDR3 protein appears once, grouped with its most common genes and DNA. The V and J calls come from TCRdb's annotation, not from the publication. The sample table lists around 380,000 distinct CDR3 sequences, nearly 5% of them with a count of one. Together, the top ten hold about 2.1% of the sample.

This clonotype occurred many times. Its target antigen remains unknown. No quality values exist for individual bases; no much larger clone is one base distant. The time point label corresponds to: patch test 1, 2 weeks after DPC sensitization. Sample treatment or condition, as interpreted from the label and publication: therapeutic diphenylcyclopropenone sensitization with weekly scalp DPC. At every patch-test visit, the blood draw took place before the patch test was put on. Patients were considered eligible if aged 18 to 70, diagnosed with alopecia and deemed suitable for DPC therapy, and patients were excluded if pregnant. Total RNA was extracted from unfractionated whole blood that had been collected in Tempus Blood RNA tubes. The paper as a whole reports these results and caveats: Expanded TCRs formed significantly more large CDR3 similarity clusters than pre-sensitization or healthy control sets, consistent with antigen-driven responses. Patch test score correlated positively with the number of PT1 expanded TCRs, reaching significance at thresholds 8, 16 and 32 but not at 4. The number of TCRs above 1 in 1000 frequency did not change with DPC sensitization; there was no evidence of global repertoire structure alterations. Because every patient had alopecia, a presumed autoimmune disease, the patients' immune response might differ from that of healthy individuals. After repeated subsampling, the strength of the expansion versus patch-test correlation and the threshold at which it became significant changed.

From cysteine to phenylalanine, the CDR3 is 14 amino acids long. Solely the CDR3 DNA is kept, with 42 bases framed from the first base. V is trimmed back by 8 bases and J by 7 bases, and the junction contains 6 bases that no gene match accounts for. CDR1 and CDR2 (WSHSY, SAAADI) derive from the germline V gene. The sequencing used whole blood, collected in connection with sensitization to the hapten diphenylcyclopropenone (DPC). The TCR comes from a woman aged 50 to 65 with alopecia areata. Some clones in this sample may be carry-over from other donors' samples. The sequence links TRBV10-2 to TRBJ2-2; TRBD2 lines up with 11 middle nucleotides. The CDR3 amino acid sequence is: CASLAGGTGGELFF. The DNA reads TGCGCCAGCTTAGCGGGGGGGACAGGCGGGGAGCTGTTTTTT.